These 17 T cell receptor beta chains share one sample of origin, sequenced in a study of graft-versus-host responses after intestinal transplantation. These TCRs are of unknown antigen specificity. Sequenced by immunoSEQ multiplex PCR; TCRdb stores in-frame clones only, minus some. Of about 90,000 clones in the sample, roughly nine tenths were seen once. The sample here was unstimulated CD4+ T cells sorted from spleen or lymph node cells, taken before transplant. Receptors were obtained from a human donor who was the organ donor for an intestinal transplant.

The chain employs TRBV5-4 and TRBJ2-1; 10 bases are a match to TRBD2. CDR3 size: 15 residues. The germline gives CDR1 SGHNT, CDR2 YYREEE (reference sequence). V gave up 5 bases and J gave up 10 bases; unmatched junction bases: 12. CDR3 sequence: CASSRQAGGHQEQFF. As DNA, the CDR3 is TGTGCCAGCAGTCGACAAGCGGGGGGGCATCAGGAGCAGTTCTTC.

The chain couples TRBV2 to TRBJ1-1, with 7 positions matching TRBD1. CDR1 and CDR2 (germline): SNHLY, FYNNEI. CDR3 length: 12 residues. Unmatched junction bases numbered 2, after V lost 8 bases and J lost 2 bases. The CDR3: CASDRVNTEAFF. The CDR3 DNA follows: TGTGCCAGCGACAGGGTTAACACTGAAGCTTTCTTT. Full variable domain (rest looked up from reference TRBV2 and TRBJ1-1): EPEVTQTPSHQVTQMGQEVILRCVPISNHLYFYWYRQILGQKVEFLVSFYNNEISEKSEIFDDQFSVERPDGSNFTLKIRSTKLEDSAMYFCASDRVNTEAFFGQGTRLTVV.

CDR3 residues: CASSSGTSSDTQYF. CDR3 nucleotide sequence: TGTGCCAGCAGCTCCGGGACTAGTTCAGATACGCAGTATTTT. The chain uses TRBV5-4 and TRBJ2-3; TRBD2 aligns across 8 bases. Germline CDR1 and CDR2: SGHNT and YYREEE (reference sequence). Trimming took 3 bases from V and 4 from J; bases not matched to a gene: 4. CDR3 length: 14 residues.

CDR3 DNA sequence: TGTGCCAGCAGTTTCCCCCATGAGATGGTTAGGGGGGGGGCCTCCGAGCAGTACTTC. Translated: CASSFPHEMVRGGASEQYF. V and J are TRBV28 and TRBJ2-7, with D possibly TRBD2 on 7 matching bases. The V and J ends lost 3 bases and 6 bases respectively, with 30 bases between them. Germline V gene data show CDR1 as MDHEN and CDR2 as SYDVKM. The CDR3 is 19 residues long.

The J gene is TRBJ1-3, the V gene TRBV5-8; no reliable D call. V lost 0 bases and J lost 3, with 4 bases in between. Germline assignment: CDR1 SGHTS and CDR2 YDEGEE. The CDR3 extends over 13 amino acids. CDR3 residues: CASSLDSGNTIYF. For the CDR3, the DNA is TGTGCCAGCAGCTTGGATAGTGGAAACACCATATATTTT.

The chain has TRBV28 and TRBJ1-2; D is unresolved. CDR3 length equals 11 residues. Germline V gene sequence: CDR1 MDHEN, CDR2 SYDVKM. V lost 6 bases and J lost 7, with 9 bases in between. CDR3 protein: CASSDMGGYTF. DNA of the CDR3: TGTGCCAGCAGCGACATGGGTGGCTACACCTTC.

The chain links TRBV20-1 to TRBJ2-6; D remains unclear. The CDR3 consists of 11 residues. Germline CDR1 and CDR2: DFQATT and SNEGSKA (reference sequence). Trimming removed 8 bases at V and 4 bases at J, with 6 bases between. CDR3 protein: CSPRGANVLTF. In DNA form, the CDR3 reads TGCAGTCCGAGGGGGGCCAACGTCCTGACTTTC.

J is TRBJ2-2 and V is TRBV30, with 7 bases lining up with TRBD1. The CDR3 is made up of 13 amino acids. The germline V gene has CDR1 GTSNPN and CDR2 SVGIG (reference sequence). Unmatched junction bases numbered 4, after V lost 2 bases and J lost 7 bases. The DNA for the CDR3 is TGTGCCTGGAGTACCAACAGGGGCGGGGAGCTGTTTTTT. Translating gives CAWSTNRGGELFF.

V usage is TRBV7-6 and J usage is TRBJ1-6; 7 bases map to TRBD1. J was trimmed by 7 bases and V by 4 bases; bases with no gene match: 7. CDR1 and CDR2 from the germline V gene are SGHVS and FNYEAQ. This CDR3 is built from 15 residues. This CDR3 reads CASSSRGQSNSPLHF. CDR3 coding DNA: TGTGCCAGCAGCTCAAGGGGGCAGTCCAATTCACCCCTCCACTTT.

The chain links TRBV6-1 to TRBJ2-3; 12 bases map to TRBD2. V lost 3 bases, J lost 3 bases, and 13 bases stayed unmatched. Germline CDR1 and CDR2: MNHNS and SASEGT. The length of the CDR3 is 19 residues. This CDR3 is CASSEMTSGSPLLTDTQYF. CDR3 nucleotides: TGTGCCAGCAGTGAGATGACTAGCGGGAGTCCCCTGCTTACAGATACGCAGTATTTT.

J is TRBJ2-3 and V is TRBV25-1; 7 positions match TRBD1. Germline CDR1 and CDR2: MGHDK and SYGVNS. CDR3 length equals 15 residues. The V and J ends lost 1 base and 4 bases, in that order; junction bases with no gene match: 5. CDR3 nucleotide sequence: TGTGCCAGCAGTGAATCCGACAGGGCAGCAGATACGCAGTATTTT. Amino acids: CASSESDRAADTQYF.

This chain uses TRBV27 with TRBJ2-3, with D possibly being TRBD2 (5 bases). CDR1 and CDR2 (germline): MNHEY, SMNVEV (reference sequence). This CDR3 comprises 13 residues. Trimming removed 2 bases from V and 9 bases from J, with 12 bases in between. CDR3 bases: TGTGCCAGCAGTTTAACTAGACCATCGACGCAGTATTTT. Translating gives CASSLTRPSTQYF.

V gene TRBV19 combines with J gene TRBJ1-1, with D unresolved. The V gene lost 6 bases and the J gene lost 0 bases, with 11 bases spanning the gap. The CDR3 runs to 14 residues. In germline, CDR1 is LNHDA, CDR2 SQIVND (reference sequence). CDR3 nucleotides: TGTGCCAGTAGCTTAAGCCTCCTGAACACTGAAGCTTTCTTT. Residues: CASSLSLLNTEAFF.

The chain recombines TRBV7-8 with TRBJ2-7; unclear D gene. Trimming stripped 5 bases from V and 3 bases from J, with 14 bases between. This CDR3 is 14 amino acids long. Germline assignment: CDR1 SGHVS and CDR2 FQNEAQ. In DNA, the CDR3 is TGTGCCAGCAGCCCGTCGAACGTAGTCTACGAGCAGTACTTC. Translating it yields CASSPSNVVYEQYF.

CDR3 sequence: CASSSPEGLGYTEAFF. The CDR3 DNA sequence: TGTGCCAGCAGCTCACCCGAGGGTTTGGGGTACACTGAAGCTTTCTTT. The chain has TRBV5-6 and TRBJ1-1, with D unresolved. This CDR3 region has 16 residues. V gave up 3 bases and J gave up 3 bases, with 18 bases separating them. CDR1 is SGHDT and CDR2 is YYEEEE in the germline V gene.

The gene calls are TRBV5-1 and TRBJ2-7, with 8 bases fitting TRBD1. There are 14 residues in the CDR3. V dropped 4 bases and J dropped 2; count of bases not matched to a gene: 5. Germline CDR1 is SGHRS and CDR2 is YFSETQ. The CDR3 loop reads CASSGDRTPYEQYF. As DNA, the CDR3 is TGCGCCAGCAGCGGGGACAGGACCCCCTACGAGCAGTACTTC.

This chain connects TRBV4-3 to TRBJ2-2; TRBD2 aligns across 7 bases. V lost 7 bases to trimming and J lost 1 base; unmatched junction nucleotides: 9. This CDR3 has 16 amino acids. CDR1 is LGHNA, CDR2 YSLEER, per germline. The CDR3 DNA is TGCGCCAGCACCCTAAGTCCTAGCGGGAACACCGGGGAGCTGTTTTTT. It specifies CASTLSPSGNTGELFF.